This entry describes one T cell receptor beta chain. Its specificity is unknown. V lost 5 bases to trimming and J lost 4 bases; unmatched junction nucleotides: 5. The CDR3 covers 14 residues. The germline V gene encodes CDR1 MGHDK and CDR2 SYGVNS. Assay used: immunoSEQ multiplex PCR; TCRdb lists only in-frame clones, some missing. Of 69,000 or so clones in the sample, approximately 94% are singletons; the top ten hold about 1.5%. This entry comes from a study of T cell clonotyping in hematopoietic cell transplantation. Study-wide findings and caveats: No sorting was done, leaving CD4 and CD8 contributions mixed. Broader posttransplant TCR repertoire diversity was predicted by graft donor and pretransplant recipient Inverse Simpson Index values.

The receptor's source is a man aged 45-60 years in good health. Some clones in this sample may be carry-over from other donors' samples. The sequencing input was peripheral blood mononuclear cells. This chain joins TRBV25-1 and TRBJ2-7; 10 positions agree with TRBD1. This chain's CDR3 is CASSTGTGAYEQYF. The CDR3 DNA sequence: TGTGCCAGCAGTACTGGGACAGGGGCATACGAGCAGTACTTC.